These 5 T cell receptor beta chains share one sample of origin, sequenced in a study of graft-versus-host responses after intestinal transplantation. The repertoire was sequenced with immunoSEQ multiplex PCR; TCRdb's copy has only in-frame clones and lacks some. This sample has tens of thousands of clones, with 89% found just once. The sequenced sample was PBMCs, obtained roughly ten weeks after intestinal transplantation. The receptors here all came from a human patient who received an intestinal transplant, so some T cells may come from the graft donor.

The rearrangement links TRBV4-3 to TRBJ1-4; a possible D gene is TRBD1 (5 bases). Per germline, CDR1 LGHNA and CDR2 YSLEER. The CDR3 consists of 15 residues. Trimming pared 1 base from V and 8 bases from J, leaving 14 bases between. The CDR3 reads CASSQVLGVREKLFF. As DNA, the CDR3 is TGCGCCAGCAGCCAAGTTTTGGGGGTGCGGGAAAAACTGTTTTTT.

This clone showed up just once. The chain uses TRBV11-3 and TRBJ2-7; possible D gene TRBD1, 7 bases. This CDR3 contains 15 residues. V dropped 4 bases and J dropped 3 bases, with 16 bases sitting between them. CDR1 SGHNT and CDR2 YENEEA come from the germline V gene. CDR3 sequence reads: CASSSTGSGSYEQYF. The DNA for the CDR3 is TGTGCCAGCAGCTCGACAGGGTCCGGGAGCTACGAGCAGTACTTC.

V gene TRBV5-8 combines with J gene TRBJ2-4; D is possibly TRBD2 (6 bases). CDR3 length equals 13 residues. Per the germline V gene, CDR1 is SGHTS and CDR2 is YDEGEE. The V end lost 2 bases, the J end lost 8 bases, and 11 bases lay between the germline ends. Here the CDR3 reads CASSFEDYHIQYF. The CDR3 coding sequence is TGTGCCAGCAGCTTTGAGGACTACCACATTCAGTACTTC.

This clone was seen only a few times. The gene calls are TRBV9 and TRBJ1-1; D uncertain. V lost 1 base and J 3 bases, leaving 10 bases between the germline ends. This CDR3 has 14 amino acids. Germline V gene sequence: CDR1 SGDLS, CDR2 YYNGEE. Written as DNA, the CDR3 is TGTGCCAGCAGCGTACGGGTTTTGGACACTGAAGCTTTCTTT. Its protein is CASSVRVLDTEAFF.

This clone was counted only a few times. The chain couples TRBV2 to TRBJ1-1; D is undetermined. Germline V gives CDR1 SNHLY, CDR2 FYNNEI. CDR3 length equals 17 residues. The germline V and J ends were trimmed by 5 bases and 5 bases, with 24 bases remaining between them. The CDR3 coding sequence is TGTGCCAGCAGTACTCCTATCAGTTGGGGAAAGGAAACTGAAGCTTTCTTT. As protein: CASSTPISWGKETEAFF. Combining the CDR3 with reference TRBV2 and TRBJ1-1 gives the whole variable domain EPEVTQTPSHQVTQMGQEVILRCVPISNHLYFYWYRQILGQKVEFLVSFYNNEISEKSEIFDDQFSVERPDGSNFTLKIRSTKLEDSAMYFCASSTPISWGKETEAFFGQGTRLTVV.